This T cell receptor beta chain derives from a study of cytomegalovirus exposure and HLA in healthy donors. The data were produced by immunoSEQ multiplex PCR, yet TCRdb's version contains in-frame clones alone and is incomplete. The sample yields 170,000 or so clones, 85% seen once. The origin of this receptor is a man aged 18 to 29 in good health and CMV-seropositive. Sequenced material: PBMCs.

CDR3 protein: CASSERLAYQETQYF. The CDR3 region has the DNA TGTGCCAGCAGCGAGAGACTAGCGTACCAAGAGACCCAGTACTTC. V and J are TRBV5-6 and TRBJ2-5; 8 positions agree with TRBD2. This CDR3 region has 15 residues. Germline assignment: CDR1 SGHDT and CDR2 YYEEEE. V dropped 4 bases and J dropped 0; count of bases not matched to a gene: 5.